The T cell receptor (beta chain) described here comes from a study of cytomegalovirus exposure and HLA in healthy donors. Whole-study results and caveats: Presence/absence analyses took donor sequencing depth as roughly uniform. Sequencing probably produced one cluster of sequence variants that were highly shared. In a later analysis, donors in an Asian-associated ancestry cluster reportedly had fewer N-insertions in productive TCRs than the cohort mean.

V lost 4 bases and J lost 5, with 9 bases in between. CDR3 length equals 13 residues. Germline V gives CDR1 KGHSH, CDR2 LQKENI. To note about this clone: What it recognizes is unknown.

PCR amplification relied on 60 Vbeta primers (plus 13 Jbeta primers). Assay used: immunoSEQ multiplex PCR; TCRdb lists only in-frame clones, some missing. The sample contains some 130,000 clones, roughly 72% of which appear only once. The source is a male donor in good health and CMV-seronegative. Sample: PBMCs. The chain recombines TRBV18 with TRBJ1-5; D not resolved. CDR3 nucleotide sequence: TGTGCCAGCTCACTGCAGGACTATCAGCCCCAGCATTTT. Translating gives CASSLQDYQPQHF.